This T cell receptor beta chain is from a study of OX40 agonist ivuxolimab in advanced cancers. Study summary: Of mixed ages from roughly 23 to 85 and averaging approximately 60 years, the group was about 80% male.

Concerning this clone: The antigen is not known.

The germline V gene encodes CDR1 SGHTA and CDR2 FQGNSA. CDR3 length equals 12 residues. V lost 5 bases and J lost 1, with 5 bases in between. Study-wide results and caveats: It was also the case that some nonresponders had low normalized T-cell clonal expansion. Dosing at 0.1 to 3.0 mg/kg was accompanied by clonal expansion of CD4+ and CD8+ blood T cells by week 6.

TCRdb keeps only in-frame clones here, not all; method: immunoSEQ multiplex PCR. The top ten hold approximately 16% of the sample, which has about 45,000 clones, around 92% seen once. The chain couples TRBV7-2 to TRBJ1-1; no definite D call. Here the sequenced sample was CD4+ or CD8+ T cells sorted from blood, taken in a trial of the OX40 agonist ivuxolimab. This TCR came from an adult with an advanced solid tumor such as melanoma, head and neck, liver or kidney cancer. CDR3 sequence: CASSTRNTEAFF. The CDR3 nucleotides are TGTGCCAGCAGCACCAGGAACACTGAAGCTTTCTTT.